This T cell receptor (beta chain) was identified during a study of technical replicates of blood from a few donors. The CDR3 covers 16 residues. Germline loops: CDR1 MRHNA, CDR2 SNTAGT. The V and J ends lost 2 bases and 0 bases respectively, with 10 bases between them. The protocol was immunoSEQ multiplex PCR, while the TCRdb copy is restricted to in-frame clones and leaves out a portion. The table includes about 70,000 clones, 98% detected once. Sample: T cells isolated from PBMCs. The receptor's source is a human donor in good health. This chain links TRBV6-4 with TRBJ2-2; no clear D. The CDR3 here is CASSDGQNPNTGELFF. CDR3 sequence (DNA): TGTGCCAGCAGTGACGGTCAGAACCCGAACACCGGGGAGCTGTTTTTT.